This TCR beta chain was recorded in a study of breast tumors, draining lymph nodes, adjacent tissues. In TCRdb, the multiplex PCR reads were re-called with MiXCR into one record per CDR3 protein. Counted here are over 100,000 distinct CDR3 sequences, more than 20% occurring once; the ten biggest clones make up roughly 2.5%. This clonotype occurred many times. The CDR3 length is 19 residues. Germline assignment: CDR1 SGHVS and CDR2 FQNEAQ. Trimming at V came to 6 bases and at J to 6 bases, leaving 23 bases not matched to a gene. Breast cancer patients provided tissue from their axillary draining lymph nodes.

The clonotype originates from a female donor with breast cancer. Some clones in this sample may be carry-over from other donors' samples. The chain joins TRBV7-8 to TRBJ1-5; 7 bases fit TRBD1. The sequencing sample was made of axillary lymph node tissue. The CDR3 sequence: CASRIHGDLRQGGLQPQHF. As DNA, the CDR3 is TGTGCCAGCAGAATACATGGTGATTTGCGACAGGGTGGACTTCAGCCCCAGCATTTT.